This TCR beta chain was captured in a study of beta chain features in type 1 diabetes (dated by TCRdb to about 2018). In the study overall: Mean age, gender distribution, total cell number and subset yield did not differ between patients and healthy donors. In the study, recently diagnosed type 1 diabetes patients and matched healthy donors were compared on the TCRB repertoires of their sorted circulating CD4+ T cell subsets. A total of around 110,000,000 sorted cells were examined across all samples, and a strong correlation was observed between cell number per subset and RNA yield. Naive and central memory subsets were obtained from all 28 donors, but regulatory and stem cell-like memory subsets were isolated from only 8 patients and roughly 8 healthy donors. Overall results and qualifications from the work: Naive, central memory and regulatory TCRB repertoires appeared to be more similar among patients than among healthy donors. Because cDNA rather than genomic DNA was sequenced, highly expressing activated cells could have been over-represented, although no difference in activation and CD3 levels was found between groups. HLA sub-analyses involved small numbers of individuals, so any influence of HLA type on TCRB rearrangement remained unresolved. Type 1 diabetes patients showed a moderate but significant shortening of TCRB CDR3 length in all four CD4+ subsets. Shorter templates might be favored by PCR, yet because patient and control samples were amplified and corrected together, any such skew would affect both groups equally. At VDJ recombination sites, patients with type 1 diabetes made fewer insertions and deleted more nucleotides, a pattern implying thymic rearrangement abnormalities.

For this clone: Its antigen remains undetermined. It has no much larger one-base neighbor in the sample; base qualities were not kept.

Each donor gave one peripheral blood draw, averaging approximately 120 mL, which was collected into heparinised tubes. A BD FACSAria II and a panel including CD45RO, CCR7, CD25, CD127, CD95 and CD27 were used to sort naive, central memory, regulatory and stem cell-like memory CD4+ T cells. Purity was above 98% for every sorted population. PBMCs were separated immediately by Lymphoprep density gradient centrifugation and were stained directly, without being cultured. So that batch effects would be minimized, each experiment stained and sorted samples in pairs, pairing one healthy donor with one patient. The junction shows trimming of 7 bases on V and 0 bases on J, plus 5 bases between the germline ends. The CDR3 runs 12 amino acids, cysteine and phenylalanine included. Kept here is only the CDR3 DNA, which spans 36 bases and is read in frame from base 1. CDR1 and CDR2 are read off the germline V gene as MNHEY and SVGAGI.

All of the isolated RNA was reverse transcribed with the High Capacity cDNA Reverse Transcription Kit, so expressed TCRB transcripts were sequenced. Deep immunoSEQ sequencing was applied to naive, central memory and regulatory T cell samples, giving an average of about 3.57 million total reads per sample. After sorted cells were lysed in RLT buffer, RNA was extracted with DNase-treated RNeasy Micro or Mini kits, with the choice depending on cell number. Each cell subset was processed on its own to prevent cross-contamination, while patient and healthy donor samples were processed together. The immunoSEQ multiplex PCR was used to amplify TCRB sequences from cDNA, yielding 87-bp fragments that span the CDR3 region. Sequencing of the amplicons was performed on the Illumina HiSeq platform. From the authors' description of their analysis: Synthetic template baselines were used to correct PCR bias computationally, reads within Hamming distance 2 were collapsed together, and singletons that could not be merged were discarded. Reads were aligned to IMGT to assign V, D and J genes, CDR3 length, and insertions or deletions at six rearrangement sites. Within each subset, clonotype counts were normalized to sorted cell number, after which true diversity and Gini coefficients were computed with the tcR R package. The overlap coefficient, calculated on TCRB nucleotide sequences, was used to quantify repertoire sharing. Out-of-frame TCRB sequences from naive cells were analyzed to stand in for the pre-selection repertoire. TCRdb holds this immuneACCESS table with in-frame rearrangements only. Some clones are missing; in checked studies, unresolved V genes explain under half, and the rest has no known cause. The V and J calls and the clone size are those of that table, but D and trimming were determined from the DNA. A total of 550,000 to 850,000 clones appear in this sample, 13% of them only once. The top ten clones comprise approximately 0.022% of the sample.

The source is a man between 18 and 35 years old with type 1 diabetes. The specimen was naive CD4+ T cells from blood. Reading the label with the study, this specimen's cell subset or site is: true naive CD4+ T cells. The chain is encoded by TRBV6-5 joined to TRBJ2-3; there is no confident call for the D gene. CDR3 region: CASTGSTDTQYF. The DNA reads as follows: TGTGCCAGCACTGGGAGCACAGATACGCAGTATTTT.